This T cell receptor beta chain was documented in a study of cytomegalovirus exposure and HLA in healthy donors. The ends were cut back, 0 bases at V and 4 bases at J, with 9 bases in the middle. The length of the CDR3 is 14 residues. Germline V gene sequence: CDR1 PRHDT, CDR2 FYEKMQ (reference sequence). This clone was detected once. Antigen: not known. General study points: Some V segments (TRBV6-2 and TRBV6-3 among them) were excluded as indistinguishable. Presence/absence analyses treated sequencing depth as roughly uniform across donors.

The PCR contained 60 Vbeta and 13 Jbeta primers. Profiling relied on immunoSEQ multiplex PCR, and the TCRdb table lists in-frame clones only, not all of them. The sample has about 170,000 clones, roughly four fifths seen once. Sequences were obtained from PBMCs. This clonotype originated in a woman aged 18-30 years in good health and CMV-seronegative. V usage is TRBV13 and J usage is TRBJ1-1; the D gene is possibly TRBD1 (5 bases). CDR3 in DNA: TGTGCCAGCAGCTTAGGTCGGGGGTTCACTGAAGCTTTCTTT. Translated: CASSLGRGFTEAFF.